The 30 T cell receptor beta chains below all came from one sample that was sequenced in a study of shared clonotypes between healthy human individuals. Measured with immunoSEQ multiplex PCR; TCRdb has only the in-frame clones, and not every one. Among hundreds of thousands of clones listed, roughly 73% were seen once. Sample: memory CD4+ T cells sorted from blood. Subset denoted: CD45RA-negative fraction. The receptors originated from a woman between 25 and 40 years old in good health.

This clone was detected only once. This chain connects TRBV5-1 to TRBJ2-1; TRBD1 aligns across 12 bases. The J segment lost 5 bases and the V segment lost 1 base, leaving 4 bases of the junction unmatched. This CDR3 has 16 amino acids. CDR1 and CDR2 (germline): SGHRS, YFSETQ. The CDR3, as DNA: TGCGCCAGCAGCTTGTATGGGACAGGGGGCCACAATGAGCAGTTCTTC. This gives the protein CASSLYGTGGHNEQFF. The full variable domain, with the rest looked up from reference TRBV5-1 and TRBJ2-1, is KAGVTQTPRYLIKTRGQQVTLSCSPISGHRSVSWYQQTPGQGLQFLFEYFSETQRNKGNFPGRFSGRQFSNSRSEMNVSTLELGDSALYLCASSLYGTGGHNEQFFGPGTRLTVL.

A note on this clone: One base away lies a much larger clone, so this may be a sequencing read error. Additional DNA sequences in this sample encode the identical CDR3. The rearrangement uses TRBV30 and TRBJ1-1; TRBD1 aligns across 7 bases. V gave up 4 bases and J gave up 1 base; unmatched junction bases: 3. The CDR3 contains 13 residues. Looked up from germline, CDR1 is GTSNPN and CDR2 is SVGIG (reference sequence). The CDR3 loop is CAWTGTANTEAFF. The CDR3 bases are TGTGCCTGGACCGGGACAGCGAACACTGAAGCTTTCTTT.

This chain links TRBV18 with TRBJ2-2; D gene ambiguous. Per germline, CDR1 KGHSH and CDR2 LQKENI. The CDR3 sequence is 15 residues long. V lost 2 bases and J lost 0, with 7 bases in between. Here the CDR3 DNA reads TGTGCCAGCTCACCATACGGAACGAACACCGGGGAGCTGTTTTTT. The encoded protein is CASSPYGTNTGELFF.

This chain connects TRBV6-1 to TRBJ1-1, with D perhaps TRBD1 (6 bases). With 8 bases removed from V and 2 bases from J, the gap between germline ends came to 12 bases. The CDR3 totals 13 residues. Germline CDR1 is MNHNS and CDR2 is SASEGT. The CDR3 nucleotides read TGTGCCAGCGGGAGGGACATTAACACTGAAGCTTTCTTT. It translates to CASGRDINTEAFF.

The rearrangement joins TRBV28 to TRBJ1-5; D ambiguous. CDR1 is MDHEN and CDR2 is SYDVKM in the germline V gene. The CDR3 contains 15 residues. The V gene lost 7 bases and the J gene lost 9 bases, with 22 bases spanning the gap. The CDR3 region is CASIQGGSVFMPQHF. As DNA, the CDR3 is TGTGCCAGCATCCAAGGTGGATCGGTGTTTATGCCCCAGCATTTT.

The rearrangement joins TRBV5-4 to TRBJ2-7; tentative D call: TRBD2 (7 bases). V lost 4 bases, J lost 1 base, and 18 bases lay in between. The CDR3 has 16 residues. Germline-derived CDR1 and CDR2 are SGHNT and YYREEE (reference sequence). Here the CDR3 reads CASSPEGGGTSYEQYF. DNA of the CDR3: TGTGCCAGCAGCCCCGAGGGGGGAGGGACTTCCTACGAGCAGTACTTC.

The CDR3 loop reads CASRWTATNEKLFF. The CDR3 DNA is TGTGCCAGCAGGTGGACAGCAACTAATGAAAAACTGTTTTTT. The J gene is TRBJ1-4, the V gene TRBV28; perhaps TRBD1 as D (6 bases). Trimming left V 6 bases short and J 0 bases short, with 8 bases between. The CDR3 is 14 residues long. Per the germline V gene, CDR1 is MDHEN and CDR2 is SYDVKM.

The chain carries TRBV29-1 and TRBJ2-3; D gene uncertain. Between the trimmed V and J ends, which lost 4 bases and 3 bases, there was a span of 14 bases. CDR1 and CDR2 from the germline V gene are SQVTM and ANQGSEA. The CDR3 is 14 amino acids. The CDR3 nucleotides are TGCAGCGTTGCATCCGGGCGTCAGACAGATACGCAGTATTTT. It specifies CSVASGRQTDTQYF.

The gene calls are TRBV5-1 and TRBJ2-2; the match to TRBD2 covers 10 bases. The V and J ends lost 0 bases and 2 bases, in that order; junction bases with no gene match: 4. The CDR3 runs 17 residues. Germline V gene sequence: CDR1 SGHRS, CDR2 YFSETQ. The CDR3 here is CASSLGSGRPNTGELFF. DNA for the CDR3: TGCGCCAGCAGCTTGGGTAGCGGGAGGCCAAACACCGGGGAGCTGTTTTTT.

The chain is built from TRBV9 and TRBJ2-5; tentative D call: TRBD2 (6 bases). Germline V gene data show CDR1 as SGDLS and CDR2 as YYNGEE. Trimming cost V 4 bases and J 7 bases, with 26 bases left between them. There are 17 residues in the CDR3. In DNA form, the CDR3 reads TGTGCCAGCAGCCCATCCCCGTCCGGCGGCGGGAAGGGGACCCAGTACTTC. Protein product: CASSPSPSGGGKGTQYF.

As concerns this clone: Other DNA sequences of this sample code for an identical CDR3. The chain has TRBV19 and TRBJ1-1, with TRBD1 matching 9 bases. The germline CDR1 and CDR2 sequences are LNHDA and SQIVND (reference sequence). With V trimmed by 6 bases and J by 3 bases, 5 bases remained unmatched. This CDR3 region has 14 residues. The CDR3: CASSLDRGHTEAFF. CDR3 DNA: TGTGCCAGTAGCCTGGACAGGGGCCACACTGAAGCTTTCTTT.

V usage is TRBV15 and J usage is TRBJ2-3; weak D call: TRBD1 (5 bases). CDR1 and CDR2 (germline): LNHNV, YYDKDF (reference sequence). The CDR3 extends over 15 amino acids. The V gene lost 4 bases and the J gene lost 2 bases, with 13 bases spanning the gap. CDR3 amino acids: CATSMTVQNTDTQYF. The CDR3 region has the DNA TGTGCCACCAGCATGACAGTGCAGAACACAGATACGCAGTATTTT.

This clone has only one observation. The chain uses TRBV23-1 and TRBJ2-7, with a tentative D call TRBD2 (7 bases). TRBV23-1 is noted as an ORF with a role that remains uncertain. There are 23 residues in the CDR3. With 0 bases removed from V and 3 bases from J, the gap between germline ends came to 36 bases. The CDR3 DNA reads as TGCGCCAGCAGTCAATCGGGACACAGAGAGCTCGTGAGACTAGCCGGGAGGTACTACGAGCAGTACTTC. Encoded protein: CASSQSGHRELVRLAGRYYEQYF.

In the case of this clone: Within the sample, other DNA sequences also encode this same CDR3. The chain recombines TRBV4-1 with TRBJ2-3; no clear D. Trimming cost V 1 base and J 1 base, with 9 bases left between them. Germline CDR1 and CDR2: MGHRA and YSYEKL. This CDR3 region has 15 residues. The CDR3 region has the DNA TGCGCCAGCAGCCAAGTAGGCAGTCGCACAGATACGCAGTATTTT. It yields the protein CASSQVGSRTDTQYF.

Remarks on this clone: Compared with germline, one end of the junction differs, possibly owing to a read error. V gene TRBV19 combines with J gene TRBJ2-6, with 7 bases aligning to TRBD2. This CDR3 has 16 residues. Germline V gene lookup returns CDR1 LNHDA and CDR2 SQIVND (reference sequence). This CDR3 is CASSKGGSAGANILTF. In DNA, the CDR3 is TGTGCCAGTAGTAAGGGCGGGAGTGCTGGGGCCAACATCCTGACTTTC.

The V and J genes are TRBV5-1 and TRBJ1-1; 10 nucleotides align to TRBD1. This CDR3 contains 16 residues. Per the germline V gene, CDR1 is SGHRS and CDR2 is YFSETQ. Germline trimming cut 0 bases from V and 6 bases from J; bases unmatched to any gene: 8. In DNA form, the CDR3 reads TGCGCCAGCAGCTTGGCGCCGACAGGGGGCGTCTCTGAAGCTTTCTTT. Residues: CASSLAPTGGVSEAFF.

Here the CDR3 reads CASSFLTSGTYEQYF. CDR3 DNA sequence: TGTGCCAGCAGTTTTTTGACTAGCGGGACCTACGAGCAGTACTTC. The J gene is TRBJ2-7, the V gene TRBV28; 11 bases fit TRBD2. The junction had 3 bases not matched to a gene; V was cut back by 3 bases and J by 2 bases. In germline, CDR1 is MDHEN, CDR2 SYDVKM. This CDR3 has 15 amino acids. Complete variable domain (other parts from reference TRBV28 and TRBJ2-7): DVKVTQSSRYLVKRTGEKVFLECVQDMDHENMFWYRQDPGLGLRLIYFSYDVKMKEKGDIPEGYSVSREKKERFSLILESASTNQTSMYLCASSFLTSGTYEQYFGPGTRLTVT.

V usage is TRBV7-9 and J usage is TRBJ2-7, with a possible D match to TRBD1 (6 bases). Trimming removed 5 bases from V and 4 bases from J, with 18 bases in between. Germline CDR1 reads SEHNR; CDR2 reads FQNEAQ (reference sequence). The CDR3 sequence is 15 residues long. CDR3 loop: CASSPPGAQGYEQYF. CDR3 bases: TGTGCCAGCAGCCCACCAGGGGCCCAGGGATACGAGCAGTACTTC.

This clone was seen more than once but under ten times. The chain uses TRBV28 and TRBJ2-3; TRBD1 or TRBD2 may be the D gene (5 bases each). CDR3 size: 17 residues. The V gene's germline CDR1 is MDHEN and CDR2 SYDVKM. V dropped 2 bases and J dropped 2 bases, with 17 bases sitting between them. CDR3 sequence (DNA): TGTGCCAGCAGTTTACTGGGGCTAGCACCCCACACAGATACGCAGTATTTT. Protein: CASSLLGLAPHTDTQYF.

The chain links TRBV9 to TRBJ1-4, with unresolved D. Deletions cut 2 bases from V and 0 bases from J, with 8 bases between. Germline V gene sequence: CDR1 SGDLS, CDR2 YYNGEE. There are 15 residues in the CDR3. The CDR3 here is CASSVGLTTNEKLFF. CDR3 bases: TGTGCCAGCAGCGTCGGACTCACAACTAATGAAAAACTGTTTTTT.

This clone appeared a single time. The chain joins TRBV9 to TRBJ1-5; D uncertain. This CDR3 is built from 15 residues. Trimming took off 5 bases at V and 3 bases at J, with 15 bases between the two ends. CDR1 SGDLS and CDR2 YYNGEE come from the germline V gene. The CDR3 loop reads CASSNDGTYNQPQHF. In nucleotides, the CDR3 is TGTGCCAGCAGTAACGACGGTACCTACAATCAGCCCCAGCATTTT.

This chain joins TRBV27 and TRBJ2-5; D is undetermined. The CDR3 is 10 amino acids. The V gene's germline CDR1 is MNHEY and CDR2 SMNVEV (reference sequence). The V and J ends lost 8 bases and 5 bases respectively, with 6 bases between them. DNA of the CDR3: TGTGCCAGCGCCATCGAGACCCAGTACTTC. This encodes CASAIETQYF.

This clone was observed a few times. CDR3 DNA: TGTGCCAGCTCACCAGGGTTAGAAGGAAACTATGGCTACACCTTC. Protein: CASSPGLEGNYGYTF. The rearrangement joins TRBV18 to TRBJ1-2; D is unresolved. V was pared by 2 bases and J by 2 bases, with 12 bases between. The CDR3 length is 15 residues. Germline V gene sequence: CDR1 KGHSH, CDR2 LQKENI.

This clone was observed a handful of times. The V gene is TRBV7-9, the J gene TRBJ1-4, with TRBD1 identical over 7 bases. Germline V lookup: CDR1 SEHNR, CDR2 FQNEAQ (reference sequence). After removal of 1 base from V and 7 bases from J, the junction contained 15 bases not matched to a gene. CDR3 length: 18 residues. CDR3 amino acids: CASSLDGLAAGGGEKLFF. In nucleotides, the CDR3 is TGTGCCAGCAGCTTAGACGGCCTCGCGGCAGGGGGAGGTGAAAAACTGTTTTTT.

The table lists this clone with a few counts. The chain links TRBV23-1 to TRBJ1-1; a weak D match, TRBD1 (6 bases). TRBV23-1 is noted as an ORF with a role that remains uncertain. The CDR3 is 15 residues long. With 0 bases removed from V and 1 base from J, the gap between germline ends came to 9 bases. The CDR3 here is CASSQSGHKNTEAFF. Written as DNA, the CDR3 is TGCGCCAGCAGTCAATCGGGACACAAGAACACTGAAGCTTTCTTT.

This CDR3 is CASSQLTSVNYQETQYF. The CDR3 coding sequence is TGTGCCAGCAGCCAACTGACTAGCGTAAACTATCAAGAGACCCAGTACTTC. This rearrangement joins TRBV11-2 to TRBJ2-5, with 8 bases fitting TRBD2. The junction had 13 bases not matched to a gene; V was cut back by 5 bases and J by 2 bases. The CDR3 sequence is 17 residues long. Per germline, CDR1 SGHAT and CDR2 FQNNGV.

This clone has more than one count but fewer than ten. The chain is built from TRBV7-6 and TRBJ2-7, with 9 bases that match TRBD2. V lost 3 bases to trimming and J lost 1 base; unmatched junction nucleotides: 13. This CDR3 is built from 18 residues. Per germline, CDR1 SGHVS and CDR2 FNYEAQ. CDR3: CASSLASGNLHSSYEQYF. The CDR3 bases are TGTGCCAGCAGCTTGGCTAGCGGGAACCTCCATTCTTCCTACGAGCAGTACTTC.

The gene calls are TRBV6-6 and TRBJ1-1; 7 positions match TRBD1. The trim removed 5 bases at V and 3 bases at J, leaving 12 bases unmatched. The CDR3 sequence is 16 residues long. Germline values: CDR1 MNHNY, CDR2 SVGAGI (reference sequence). CDR3: CASSTQGLGLDTEAFF. In DNA, the CDR3 is TGTGCCAGCAGTACACAGGGGTTGGGTCTTGACACTGAAGCTTTCTTT.

This rearrangement joins TRBV28 to TRBJ1-5; tentative D call: TRBD1 (5 bases). The V end lost 4 bases, the J end lost 7 bases, and 14 bases lay between the germline ends. The CDR3 loop spans 14 amino acids. Germline assignment: CDR1 MDHEN and CDR2 SYDVKM. The CDR3 nucleotides are TGTGCCAGCAGTTGGGGACGGGGAAAACAGCCCCAGCATTTT. It is translated as CASSWGRGKQPQHF. The variable domain in full, completed from reference TRBV28 and TRBJ1-5, reads DVKVTQSSRYLVKRTGEKVFLECVQDMDHENMFWYRQDPGLGLRLIYFSYDVKMKEKGDIPEGYSVSREKKERFSLILESASTNQTSMYLCASSWGRGKQPQHFGDGTRLSIL.

This chain links TRBV7-9 with TRBJ2-1; no reliable D call. The germline V gene encodes CDR1 SEHNR and CDR2 FQNEAQ (reference sequence). The CDR3 has 15 residues. V was clipped by 5 bases and J by 7 bases, with 18 bases between them. CDR3 protein: CASSHSVSGWNEQFF. In DNA form, the CDR3 reads TGTGCCAGCAGCCATTCGGTCTCCGGGTGGAATGAGCAGTTCTTC.